The 7 T cell receptor beta chains below come from one sample, sequenced in a study of cytomegalovirus exposure and HLA in healthy donors (dated 2017 in TCRdb). Libraries came from the immunoSEQ multiplex PCR assay. This is the immuneACCESS table as TCRdb keeps it, with only in-frame sequences that have V and J called. A part of the clones is gone; compared with another copy, unresolved V genes explain less than half, and the rest is unexplained. In all, the sample holds approximately 180,000 clones, and around nine tenths of those were seen once. Roughly 2.5% of the sample rests with the top ten. Sequenced sample: PBMCs. The origin of the receptors is a man aged 18 to 35 in good health and CMV-seropositive.

The V call is TRBV28, the J call TRBJ2-2; TRBD2 matches 9 bases. Trimming took 10 bases from V and 2 from J; bases not matched to a gene: 11. The CDR3 spans 16 residues. Germline V lookup: CDR1 MDHEN, CDR2 SYDVKM. The CDR3 region is CATPIASGTNTGELFF. The CDR3 bases are TGTGCCACCCCCATAGCTAGCGGGACAAACACCGGGGAGCTGTTTTTT. Full variable domain (rest looked up from reference TRBV28 and TRBJ2-2): DVKVTQSSRYLVKRTGEKVFLECVQDMDHENMFWYRQDPGLGLRLIYFSYDVKMKEKGDIPEGYSVSREKKERFSLILESASTNQTSMYLCATPIASGTNTGELFFGEGSRLTVL.

The chain recombines TRBV7-3 with TRBJ1-1; tentatively, D is TRBD1 (6 bases). In germline, CDR1 is SGHTA, CDR2 FQGTGA. V lost 5 bases, J lost 0 bases, and 10 bases lay in between. This CDR3 has 14 amino acids. The CDR3: CASSQQGLNTEAFF. CDR3 DNA sequence: TGTGCCAGCAGCCAACAGGGCCTGAACACTGAAGCTTTCTTT.

This rearrangement joins TRBV15 to TRBJ2-2, with D maybe TRBD1 (5 bases). The V end lost 6 bases, the J end lost 7 bases, and 12 bases lay between the germline ends. CDR1 and CDR2 (germline): LNHNV, YYDKDF (reference sequence). The CDR3 consists of 13 residues. DNA of the CDR3: TGTGCCACCAGTCTGGCAGGGTTCGGGGAGCTGTTTTTT. Translated: CATSLAGFGELFF.

The chain combines TRBV6-1 with TRBJ1-1; D unresolved. Germline V gives CDR1 MNHNS, CDR2 SASEGT. V was pared by 2 bases and J by 0 bases, with 7 bases between. The CDR3 is 14 residues long. The CDR3, as DNA: TGTGCCAGCAGTGAACTGGGAGTGAACACTGAAGCTTTCTTT. This sequence encodes CASSELGVNTEAFF.

This sequence joins TRBV30 and TRBJ1-4; possible D gene TRBD1, 5 bases. V shed 5 bases and J shed 8 bases, with 21 bases lying between them. Germline V lookup: CDR1 GTSNPN, CDR2 SVGIG (reference sequence). This CDR3 region has 15 residues. CDR3 in amino acids: CAWGPSEGFVEKLFF. The CDR3 DNA sequence: TGTGCCTGGGGCCCCTCGGAGGGGTTCGTAGAAAAACTGTTTTTT.

The rearrangement uses TRBV7-3 and TRBJ2-1; maybe TRBD1 (5 bases). This CDR3 contains 14 residues. CDR1 and CDR2 (germline): SGHTA, FQGTGA. Deletions cut 1 base from V and 5 bases from J, with 9 bases between. DNA for the CDR3: TGTGCCAGCAGCTTAAGGGGCCCTGACAATGAGCAGTTCTTC. Translated, it gives CASSLRGPDNEQFF.

The chain uses TRBV11-3 and TRBJ2-2; a possible D gene is TRBD2 (5 bases). V was pared by 0 bases and J by 8 bases, with 16 bases between. CDR3 size: 16 residues. Looked up from germline, CDR1 is SGHNT and CDR2 is YENEEA. CDR3 in amino acids: CASSLDRGSAAGELFF. Written as DNA, the CDR3 is TGTGCCAGCAGCTTAGATCGGGGAAGCGCTGCGGGGGAGCTGTTTTTT.